The entry that follows covers one TCR beta chain sequence. The target antigen is unknown. Trimming pared 3 bases from V and 4 bases from J, leaving 12 bases between. The germline gives CDR1 SGHTA, CDR2 FQGTGA. CDR3 length equals 14 residues. The data belong to a study of T cell responses to AZD1222 COVID-19 vaccine. Study-level results: It should be noted that donors were predominantly white British and more often female, and clonal diversity was possibly underestimated. Seropositive status at baseline applied to only 6 or 7 AZD1222 recipients. Vaccine-related CD4 TCRs covered spike, predominating at 160-218 and 743-854. Close to half of all spike-specific TCRs reportedly target regions of the variants that are unmutated.

Libraries were prepared by immunoSEQ multiplex PCR; TCRdb keeps only in-frame clonotypes and omits some of them. Of around 100,000 clones in the sample, 80% to 95% were seen once. The sample was peripheral blood, taken on day 0 of AZD1222 vaccination. This receptor was obtained from an adult in good health. The chain combines TRBV7-3 with TRBJ1-1, with D tentatively TRBD1 (5 bases). The CDR3 loop is CASSLAPGGTEAFF. CDR3 in DNA: TGTGCCAGCAGCTTGGCCCCGGGGGGCACTGAAGCTTTCTTT.